The TCR beta chain under discussion was sequenced for a study of T cell repertoires in ileal Crohn's disease. Study-level background: Surgery for a complication: stricturing in 61%, penetrating in approximately 40%. Regarding the study as a whole: All patients with clonality above 26.8% had endoscopic recurrence. Mucosal expansions were suggested to be mainly CD8 T cells.

This table comes from immunoSEQ multiplex PCR, and its TCRdb copy is limited to in-frame clones, with some not included. In the table there are 30,000 to 35,000 clones, around 77% of which are singletons. Included were adult ileal or ileocolonic Crohn's patients indicated for ileocolonic resection. Germline values: CDR1 SGHRS, CDR2 YFSETQ. The CDR3 spans 15 residues. With V trimmed by 7 bases and J by 6 bases, 13 bases remained unmatched. About this clone: The antigen is unknown.

This TCR was recovered from an adult with Crohn's disease. The chain combines TRBV5-1 with TRBJ2-1, with 7 bases lining up with TRBD2. The material sequenced was ileal tissue. The CDR3 loop reads CASQLLGGEGNEQFF. In DNA, the CDR3 is TGCGCCAGCCAATTATTGGGCGGGGAGGGCAATGAGCAGTTCTTC.